Each of the 6 T cell receptor beta chains below was sequenced from the same sample in a study of blood T cell repertoires in COVID-19. Sequenced by immunoSEQ multiplex PCR; TCRdb stores in-frame clones only, minus some. In the table there are about 200,000 clones, around 87% of which are singletons. The source material was PBMCs or T cells enriched from blood (not recorded which). The source of these receptors is a woman between 40 and 50 years old in a cohort exposed to, infected with or recovered from COVID-19 (not recorded which).

The chain uses TRBV4-1 and TRBJ2-7; TRBD1 matches 9 bases. The CDR3 length is 15 residues. Trimming took 3 bases from V and 3 from J; bases not matched to a gene: 6. The germline CDR1 and CDR2 sequences are MGHRA and YSYEKL. CDR3 residues: CASSHKTGGRYEQYF. CDR3 in DNA: TGCGCCAGCAGCCACAAGACAGGGGGTCGCTACGAGCAGTACTTC.

This sequence joins TRBV29-1 and TRBJ1-3, with D perhaps TRBD1 (5 bases). CDR3 size: 14 residues. The germline V gene has CDR1 SQVTM and CDR2 ANQGSEA. Between the trimmed V and J ends, which lost 3 bases and 4 bases, there was a span of 13 bases. CDR3 DNA sequence: TGCAGCGTTGAGCAGGGAGCGGGAGGAAACACCATATATTTT. As protein: CSVEQGAGGNTIYF. Full variable domain (remainder filled in from reference TRBV29-1 and TRBJ1-3): SAVISQKPSRDICQRGTSLTIQCQVDSQVTMMFWYRQQPGQSLTLIATANQGSEATYESGFVIDKFPISRPNLTFSTLTVSNMSPEDSSIYLCSVEQGAGGNTIYFGEGSWLTVV.

Only a few counts were recorded for this clone. The chain carries TRBV6-5 and TRBJ1-5; possible D gene TRBD1, 5 bases. CDR3 length equals 15 residues. V lost 5 bases, J lost 1 base, and 12 bases lay in between. From germline, CDR1 is MNHEY and CDR2 SVGAGI. CDR3 amino acids: CASSQGGRSNQPQHF. CDR3 in DNA: TGTGCCAGCAGTCAGGGTGGCCGCAGCAATCAGCCCCAGCATTTT.

This rearrangement joins TRBV28 to TRBJ1-5, with 12 bases identical to TRBD1. Germline values: CDR1 MDHEN, CDR2 SYDVKM. The trim removed 3 bases at V and 0 bases at J, leaving 3 bases unmatched. This CDR3 spans 17 amino acids. The CDR3 nucleotides are TGTGCCAGCAGTTTGGGACAGGGGGCCCATAGCAATCAGCCCCAGCATTTT. The encoded protein is CASSLGQGAHSNQPQHF. Using reference TRBV28 and TRBJ1-5 for the parts outside the CDR3, the full variable domain is DVKVTQSSRYLVKRTGEKVFLECVQDMDHENMFWYRQDPGLGLRLIYFSYDVKMKEKGDIPEGYSVSREKKERFSLILESASTNQTSMYLCASSLGQGAHSNQPQHFGDGTRLSIL.

The chain joins TRBV19 to TRBJ2-3; tentatively, D is TRBD2 (6 bases). Per the germline V gene, CDR1 is LNHDA and CDR2 is SQIVND (reference sequence). This CDR3 comprises 15 residues. V dropped 3 bases and J dropped 5 bases, with 15 bases sitting between them. The CDR3 reads CASSMSSGVEDTQYF. CDR3 in DNA: TGTGCCAGTAGTATGAGTTCGGGAGTGGAAGATACGCAGTATTTT. The full variable domain, rest sourced from reference TRBV19 and TRBJ2-3, is DGGITQSPKYLFRKEGQNVTLSCEQNLNHDAMYWYRQDPGQGLRLIYYSQIVNDFQKGDIAEGYSVSREKKESFPLTVTSAQKNPTAFYLCASSMSSGVEDTQYFGPGTRLTVL.

The chain combines TRBV27 with TRBJ1-2, with 7 bases lining up with TRBD1. Germline CDR1 reads MNHEY; CDR2 reads SMNVEV (reference sequence). The CDR3 is made up of 11 amino acids. With 10 bases clipped from V and 10 bases from J, the junction kept 9 bases outside the gene matches. The CDR3 sequence: CATKDRGLYTF. CDR3 DNA sequence: TGTGCCACCAAGGATAGGGGGCTCTACACCTTC.